The clone carrying this TCR beta chain was detected only a few times. This sample is part of a study of patients and donors after allogeneic stem cell transplantation. TCRdb fed the RT-PCR reads into MiXCR, producing one record per CDR3 protein. The profile shows some 880,000 distinct CDR3 sequences, about a sixth of them singletons. V was shortened by 5 bases and J by 0 bases, with 14 bases between the two germline ends. Germline V gene lookup returns CDR1 SEHNR and CDR2 FQNEAQ (reference sequence). There are 16 residues in the CDR3. What was sequenced was blood, either unsorted or a sorted T cell fraction (not recorded which). The clonotype originates from a human donor who was either an allogeneic HSCT recipient or a stem cell or donor lymphocyte infusion donor (not recorded which). It is not recorded whose cells these are; they may come from a transplant donor. This rearrangement joins TRBV7-9 to TRBJ1-3; D not resolved. CDR3 DNA sequence: TGTGCCAGCAGCGGAACGGCGAACGGCTCTGGAAACACCATATATTTT. Protein sequence: CASSGTANGSGNTIYF.